The next 5 T cell receptor beta chains were all read from a single sample in a study of shared clonotypes between healthy human individuals. Using immunoSEQ multiplex PCR, the repertoire was profiled, and TCRdb retains in-frame clones only, with some absent. The sample includes millions of clones, about 93% of them seen just once. Naive CD8 cells, CD45RO-negative and positively selected for CCR7, excluded terminally differentiated effector memory CD45RA+ cells. Sequencing input: naive CD8+ T cells from PBMCs. The receptors were sampled from a man younger than 35 in good health. Some clones in this sample may be carry-over from other donors' samples.

As regards this clone: Distinct nucleotide sequences in the sample also encode this CDR3. The chain carries TRBV9 and TRBJ2-3, with no clear D. The V end lost 0 bases, the J end lost 0 bases, and 5 bases lay between the germline ends. The CDR3 covers 14 residues. Germline V gene data show CDR1 as SGDLS and CDR2 as YYNGEE. The CDR3 nucleotides read TGTGCCAGCAGCGTAGGGCGGAGCACAGATACGCAGTATTTT. Amino acid sequence: CASSVGRSTDTQYF.

The chain has TRBV28 and TRBJ2-3, with 10 bases aligning to TRBD2. V shed 6 bases and J 5 bases; nucleotides not matched to a gene: 11. Looked up from germline, CDR1 is MDHEN and CDR2 is SYDVKM. This CDR3 is built from 16 residues. The CDR3 nucleotides are TGTGCCAGCAGCCAATCACTAGCGGGGACATTAGATACGCAGTATTTT. It yields the protein CASSQSLAGTLDTQYF.

Remarks on this clone: The same CDR3 arises from other DNA sequences in this sample as well. The rearrangement uses TRBV27 and TRBJ2-3, with unresolved D. V was pared by 3 bases and J by 0 bases, with 7 bases between. CDR1 is MNHEY, CDR2 SMNVEV, per germline (reference sequence). This CDR3 region has 14 residues. CDR3 bases: TGTGCCAGCAGTTTCCAATCTAGCACAGATACGCAGTATTTT. Translation: CASSFQSSTDTQYF.

The rearrangement uses TRBV6-5 and TRBJ2-7; weak D call: TRBD2 (6 bases). Trimming removed 5 bases from V and 2 bases from J, with 7 bases in between. The CDR3 is made up of 12 amino acids. Germline assignment: CDR1 MNHEY and CDR2 SVGAGI. The CDR3 nucleotides read TGTGCCAGCAGTGCGGGACCCTACGAGCAGTACTTC. Its protein product is CASSAGPYEQYF.

V usage is TRBV28 and J usage is TRBJ2-7; perhaps TRBD1 as D (6 bases). V was cut by 10 bases and J by 3 bases, with 16 bases left in between. Germline V gives CDR1 MDHEN, CDR2 SYDVKM. This CDR3 is 13 amino acids long. The CDR3 bases are TGTGCCACCCAGGTACAGGGTGGCTACGAGCAGTACTTC. It is translated as CATQVQGGYEQYF.